Shown below are 31 T cell receptor beta chains from a single sample sequenced in a study of cytomegalovirus exposure and HLA in healthy donors. PCR used 60 Vbeta primers and 13 Jbeta primers. Generated by immunoSEQ multiplex PCR, the TCRdb table keeps only in-frame clones and is missing some. The sample shows 130,000 or so clones, more than 70% of them seen only once. The sample was PBMCs. These receptors were taken from a woman in her fifties or sixties in good health and CMV-seronegative.

This clone came up once. The chain combines TRBV5-1 with TRBJ1-1; the match to TRBD1 covers 7 bases. Trimming took 3 bases from V and 4 from J; bases not matched to a gene: 12. The CDR3 length is 16 residues. The V gene's germline CDR1 is SGHRS and CDR2 YFSETQ. CDR3 sequence reads: CASSSKNAGGSTEAFF. The CDR3 region has the DNA TGCGCCAGCAGCTCCAAAAACGCAGGGGGGAGCACTGAAGCTTTCTTT.

The V call is TRBV5-4, the J call TRBJ1-2, with 10 bases that match TRBD1. The ends lost 3 bases at V and 1 base at J; junction bases unmatched: 9. Germline V gene sequence: CDR1 SGHNT, CDR2 YYREEE (reference sequence). This CDR3 is 17 amino acids long. CDR3 sequence (DNA): TGTGCCAGCAGCTCCCGGACAGGGGGAGGGGGTAACTATGGCTACACCTTC. It encodes CASSSRTGGGGNYGYTF. The full variable domain, completed using reference TRBV5-4 and TRBJ1-2, is ETGVTQSPTHLIKTRGQQVTLRCSSQSGHNTVSWYQQALGQGPQFIFQYYREEENGRGNFPPRFSGLQFPNYSSELNVNALELDDSALYLCASSSRTGGGGNYGYTFGSGTRLTVV.

The chain recombines TRBV7-8 with TRBJ2-7; 7 bases match TRBD2. Germline V CDR1 and CDR2: SGHVS, FQNEAQ. The CDR3 has 13 amino acids. After removal of 5 bases from V and 3 bases from J, the junction contained 4 bases not matched to a gene. CDR3 nucleotide sequence: TGTGCCAGCAGCCGTGGGGGGGGCTACGAGCAGTACTTC. Residues: CASSRGGGYEQYF.

This chain uses TRBV5-4 with TRBJ1-2, with D perhaps matching TRBD1 (5 bases). V lost 4 bases to trimming and J lost 11 bases, with 15 bases between them. Per germline, CDR1 SGHNT and CDR2 YYREEE (reference sequence). This CDR3 region has 12 residues. CDR3 nucleotides: TGTGCCAGCAGCCCCCCCCGGGCAGGGTACACCTTC. Its protein is CASSPPRAGYTF.

The chain combines TRBV5-1 with TRBJ1-2, with TRBD1 matching 8 bases. This CDR3 has 15 residues. CDR1 and CDR2 from the germline V gene are SGHRS and YFSETQ. The V and J ends lost 4 bases and 3 bases, in that order; junction bases with no gene match: 8. DNA for the CDR3: TGCGCCAGCAGCCCTGGACAGGGAGGGGACTATGGCTACACCTTC. Its protein product is CASSPGQGGDYGYTF.

V and J are TRBV27 and TRBJ2-3; 8 bases map to TRBD1. This CDR3 region has 17 residues. J lost 0 bases, V lost 5 bases, and 10 bases had no gene match. Germline V gene lookup returns CDR1 MNHEY and CDR2 SMNVEV (reference sequence). Written as DNA, the CDR3 is TGTGCCAGCAGTCCTAGACCGGACAGGGCAAGCACAGATACGCAGTATTTT. Translation: CASSPRPDRASTDTQYF.

This clone was observed a handful of times. V gene TRBV5-6 combines with J gene TRBJ1-2, with D tentatively TRBD1 (6 bases). In germline, CDR1 is SGHDT, CDR2 YYEEEE. This CDR3 spans 14 amino acids. V was shortened by 0 bases and J by 4 bases, with 10 bases between the two germline ends. The CDR3 spells CASSLGRGAYGYTF. The CDR3 nucleotides read TGTGCCAGCAGCTTGGGCAGGGGCGCCTATGGCTACACCTTC.

The chain uses TRBV18 and TRBJ2-1; TRBD2 matches 7 bases. The CDR3 runs to 16 residues. Germline V CDR1 and CDR2: KGHSH, LQKENI. The junction had 8 bases not matched to a gene; V was cut back by 0 bases and J by 6 bases. The CDR3 reads CASSPPKGSGANEQFF. The CDR3 DNA is TGTGCCAGCTCACCACCGAAGGGAAGCGGGGCCAATGAGCAGTTCTTC.

This clone was recorded once. This sequence joins TRBV7-9 and TRBJ1-4; TRBD1 is a possible D gene (5 bases). The CDR3 runs 14 residues. Germline V gene lookup returns CDR1 SEHNR and CDR2 FQNEAQ (reference sequence). The V end lost 5 bases, the J end lost 5 bases, and 12 bases lay between the germline ends. CDR3: CASSHGTYNEKLFF. The CDR3, as DNA: TGTGCCAGCAGCCACGGGACTTACAATGAAAAACTGTTTTTT.

The rearrangement links TRBV2 to TRBJ1-2, with D uncertain. Germline CDR1 reads SNHLY; CDR2 reads FYNNEI. The V end lost 4 bases, the J end lost 6 bases, and 12 bases lay between the germline ends. The CDR3 is 13 residues long. CDR3 in amino acids: CASSVSRGDGYTF. The CDR3 DNA is TGTGCCAGCAGTGTGTCACGAGGAGATGGCTACACCTTC.

J is TRBJ2-5 and V is TRBV6-1; D remains ambiguous. Trimming left V 2 bases short and J 2 bases short, with 12 bases between. The CDR3 runs to 15 residues. Per germline, CDR1 MNHNS and CDR2 SASEGT. The CDR3 DNA follows: TGTGCCAGCAGTGAATCCCAAATAACTCAAGAGACCCAGTACTTC. It codes for CASSESQITQETQYF.

This chain joins TRBV5-1 and TRBJ1-6; 7 nucleotides align to TRBD1. Trimming at V came to 4 bases and at J to 6 bases, leaving 10 bases not matched to a gene. The CDR3 is 16 amino acids. The V gene's germline CDR1 is SGHRS and CDR2 YFSETQ. CDR3 amino acids: CASSVGTEAFNSPLHF. CDR3 DNA: TGCGCCAGCAGCGTAGGGACAGAAGCTTTTAATTCACCCCTCCACTTT.

The chain has TRBV5-1 and TRBJ1-3, with D hard to call. The CDR3 consists of 14 residues. Germline V gene sequence: CDR1 SGHRS, CDR2 YFSETQ. Trimming pared 1 base from V and 8 bases from J, leaving 13 bases between. Here the CDR3 reads CASSLTGTWDTIYF. CDR3 DNA sequence: TGCGCCAGCAGCTTGACGGGAACGTGGGACACCATATATTTT.

The DNA of the CDR3 is TGTGCCAGCTCATCGGACAGTCAAGAGACCCAGTACTTC. It codes for CASSSDSQETQYF. The chain employs TRBV18 and TRBJ2-5; D possibly corresponds to TRBD1 (6 bases). The CDR3 loop spans 13 amino acids. V was shortened by 5 bases and J by 2 bases, with 9 bases between the two germline ends. Per the germline V gene, CDR1 is KGHSH and CDR2 is LQKENI.

The V and J genes are TRBV6-5 and TRBJ1-2; D is perhaps TRBD1 (5 bases). Germline lookup yields CDR1 MNHEY and CDR2 SVGAGI. The CDR3 consists of 15 residues. The ends were cut back, 4 bases at V and 6 bases at J, with 18 bases in the middle. The CDR3 sequence is CASSSIKRGRDGYTF. The DNA for the CDR3 is TGTGCCAGCAGTTCCATAAAAAGGGGAAGGGATGGCTACACCTTC.

The CDR3 reads CASSQAFGEETQYF. The CDR3 DNA sequence: TGCGCCAGCAGCCAAGCTTTCGGGGAAGAGACCCAGTACTTC. The chain employs TRBV4-1 and TRBJ2-5, with a weak D call TRBD2 (5 bases). Deletions cut 1 base from V and 3 bases from J, with 9 bases between. The CDR3 contains 14 residues. Germline CDR1 reads MGHRA; CDR2 reads YSYEKL.

The chain employs TRBV5-4 and TRBJ2-3; TRBD2 is a possible D gene (6 bases). The V and J ends lost 0 bases and 3 bases respectively, with 14 bases between them. CDR3 size: 16 residues. CDR1 and CDR2 from the germline V gene are SGHNT and YYREEE (reference sequence). DNA for the CDR3: TGTGCCAGCAGCTTGGAGGTAGCGGTCAGAACAGATACGCAGTATTTT. Translating gives CASSLEVAVRTDTQYF.

This clone was observed once. The chain is built from TRBV9 and TRBJ2-7; 11 bases line up with TRBD2. V trimming: 0 bases; J trimming: 9 bases; junction bases outside the gene matches: 11. CDR1 is SGDLS and CDR2 is YYNGEE in the germline V gene. This CDR3 has 16 residues. The CDR3 loop is CASSVEELAGVGSQYF. The CDR3 coding sequence is TGTGCCAGCAGCGTAGAGGAACTAGCGGGAGTGGGATCGCAGTACTTC.

The chain links TRBV5-1 to TRBJ2-3; TRBD2 aligns across 14 bases. The germline gives CDR1 SGHRS, CDR2 YFSETQ. This CDR3 is 19 amino acids long. The trim removed 3 bases at V and 4 bases at J, leaving 13 bases unmatched. In DNA, the CDR3 is TGCGCCAGCAGCTCAAGCCCCCCGACTAGCGGGGGGGCTTCAGATACGCAGTATTTT. Protein product: CASSSSPPTSGGASDTQYF.

The CDR3 is CASSSARQGANTEAFF. The CDR3 nucleotides are TGTGCCAGCAGCTCCGCACGACAGGGGGCGAACACTGAAGCTTTCTTT. This rearrangement joins TRBV7-8 to TRBJ1-1; TRBD1 matches 10 bases. The CDR3 consists of 16 residues. The junction had 6 bases not matched to a gene; V was cut back by 4 bases and J by 1 base. Germline CDR1 and CDR2: SGHVS and FQNEAQ.

The chain joins TRBV5-1 to TRBJ2-5; D is uncertain. CDR3 size: 14 residues. CDR1 is SGHRS, CDR2 YFSETQ, per germline. V lost 0 bases, J lost 5 bases, and 11 bases lay in between. This CDR3 is CASSLASPRETQYF. Written as DNA, the CDR3 is TGCGCCAGCAGCTTGGCCAGCCCGAGGGAGACCCAGTACTTC.

This chain connects TRBV6-5 to TRBJ1-1, with 8 bases lining up with TRBD1. The length of the CDR3 is 14 residues. Trimming cost V 7 bases and J 3 bases; bases outside gene matches: 7. Germline assignment: CDR1 MNHEY and CDR2 SVGAGI. In DNA form, the CDR3 reads TGTGCCAGCACCGCCCAGGGGGCGTACACTGAAGCTTTCTTT. Translation: CASTAQGAYTEAFF.

The chain carries TRBV5-1 and TRBJ1-2, with D perhaps TRBD1 (6 bases). V was shortened by 2 bases and J by 5 bases, with 16 bases between the two germline ends. Germline CDR1 is SGHRS and CDR2 is YFSETQ. The CDR3 runs 15 residues. This CDR3 is CASSFGQRSGYGYTF. In nucleotides, the CDR3 is TGCGCCAGCAGCTTTGGACAGAGGTCTGGTTATGGCTACACCTTC.

The chain couples TRBV28 to TRBJ2-3; TRBD2 agrees at 9 bases. V lost 2 bases and J lost 5; bases outside the gene matches: 5. The CDR3 totals 15 residues. In germline, CDR1 is MDHEN, CDR2 SYDVKM. DNA of the CDR3: TGTGCCAGCAGTTTAGCGGGGGGGCGGAAAGATACGCAGTATTTT. Translated: CASSLAGGRKDTQYF.

The chain carries TRBV6-5 and TRBJ1-1, with 10 bases lining up with TRBD1. The length of the CDR3 is 15 residues. J gave up 3 bases and V 7 bases, and 8 bases lay outside the gene matches. The germline gives CDR1 MNHEY, CDR2 SVGAGI. CDR3 residues: CASTVRTGGYTEAFF. CDR3 sequence (DNA): TGTGCCAGCACGGTCAGGACAGGGGGGTACACTGAAGCTTTCTTT.

This chain links TRBV18 with TRBJ1-2, with unresolved D. The CDR3 is 12 amino acids. V was shortened by 4 bases and J by 3 bases, with 6 bases between the two germline ends. Germline CDR1 is KGHSH and CDR2 is LQKENI. CDR3 sequence (DNA): TGTGCCAGCTCACACCGGGACTATGGCTACACCTTC. Translation: CASSHRDYGYTF.

The chain employs TRBV27 and TRBJ2-1, with 9 bases matching TRBD2. J gave up 7 bases and V 8 bases, and 6 bases lay outside the gene matches. The V gene's germline CDR1 is MNHEY and CDR2 SMNVEV (reference sequence). The CDR3 consists of 13 residues. The CDR3 protein is CASAEREVNEQFF. Here the CDR3 DNA reads TGTGCCAGCGCGGAGCGGGAGGTAAATGAGCAGTTCTTC.

The genes are TRBV5-1 and TRBJ2-5, with D tentatively TRBD2 (6 bases). Trimming stripped 4 bases from V and 2 bases from J, with 18 bases between. The CDR3 contains 16 residues. Germline V gene lookup returns CDR1 SGHRS and CDR2 YFSETQ. The CDR3: CASSVEGQGTQETQYF. The CDR3 DNA sequence: TGCGCCAGCAGCGTGGAGGGGCAAGGGACTCAAGAGACCCAGTACTTC.

The chain recombines TRBV28 with TRBJ2-2, with D unclear. This CDR3 has 15 amino acids. Germline-derived CDR1 and CDR2 are MDHEN and SYDVKM. Trimming stripped 3 bases from V and 5 bases from J, with 13 bases between. As DNA, the CDR3 is TGTGCCAGCAGTTTTCCGGGTACCGAAACCGGGGAGCTGTTTTTT. Amino acid sequence: CASSFPGTETGELFF.

V is TRBV18 and J is TRBJ1-1, with a tentative D call TRBD1 (5 bases). This CDR3 region has 14 residues. V was pared by 1 base and J by 3 bases, with 9 bases between. In germline, CDR1 is KGHSH, CDR2 LQKENI. The CDR3 spells CASSPLGPDTEAFF. The CDR3 DNA is TGTGCCAGCTCACCACTGGGGCCTGACACTGAAGCTTTCTTT.

The rearrangement joins TRBV6-6 to TRBJ1-2; the match to TRBD1 covers 7 bases. The length of the CDR3 is 13 residues. J lost 7 bases, V lost 4 bases, and 6 bases had no gene match. Looked up from germline, CDR1 is MNHNY and CDR2 is SVGAGI (reference sequence). The CDR3 DNA is TGTGCCAGCAGTTTCGACAGGGCGGCTGGCTACACCTTC. It yields the protein CASSFDRAAGYTF.